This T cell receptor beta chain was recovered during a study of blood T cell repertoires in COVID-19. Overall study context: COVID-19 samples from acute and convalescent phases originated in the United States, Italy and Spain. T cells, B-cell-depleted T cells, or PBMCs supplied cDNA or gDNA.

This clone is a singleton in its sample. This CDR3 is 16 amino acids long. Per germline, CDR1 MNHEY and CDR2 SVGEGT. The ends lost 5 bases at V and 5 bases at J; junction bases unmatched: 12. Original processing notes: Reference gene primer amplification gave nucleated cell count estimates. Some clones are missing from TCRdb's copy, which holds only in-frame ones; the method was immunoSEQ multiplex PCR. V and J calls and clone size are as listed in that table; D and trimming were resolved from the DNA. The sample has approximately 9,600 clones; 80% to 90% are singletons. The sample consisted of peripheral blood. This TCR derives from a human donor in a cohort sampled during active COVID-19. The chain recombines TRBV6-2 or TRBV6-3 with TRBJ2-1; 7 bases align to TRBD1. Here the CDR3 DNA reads TGTGCCAGCAGTCGCTCGCGAGACAGGGTAGACAATGAGCAGTTCTTC. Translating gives CASSRSRDRVDNEQFF.